This section outlines one T cell receptor beta chain sequence together with its context. The sample originates from a study of control samples from healthy donors and cancer patients. Repertoires were generated with immunoSEQ multiplex PCR, while TCRdb's copy carries only in-frame clones and drops some. The table has approximately 100,000 clones, 88% seen once; the top ten hold 13% to 15%. This receptor was identified in a young man in good health. Material for sequencing was blood.

CDR3 bases: TGTGCCTGGAACGTGGGGGAAAAACTGTTTTTT. Its translation: CAWNVGEKLFF. The chain couples TRBV30 to TRBJ1-4; D not resolved. The V gene lost 4 bases and the J gene lost 8 bases, with 8 bases spanning the gap. The CDR3 is 11 residues long. The germline CDR1 and CDR2 sequences are GTSNPN and SVGIG (reference sequence).